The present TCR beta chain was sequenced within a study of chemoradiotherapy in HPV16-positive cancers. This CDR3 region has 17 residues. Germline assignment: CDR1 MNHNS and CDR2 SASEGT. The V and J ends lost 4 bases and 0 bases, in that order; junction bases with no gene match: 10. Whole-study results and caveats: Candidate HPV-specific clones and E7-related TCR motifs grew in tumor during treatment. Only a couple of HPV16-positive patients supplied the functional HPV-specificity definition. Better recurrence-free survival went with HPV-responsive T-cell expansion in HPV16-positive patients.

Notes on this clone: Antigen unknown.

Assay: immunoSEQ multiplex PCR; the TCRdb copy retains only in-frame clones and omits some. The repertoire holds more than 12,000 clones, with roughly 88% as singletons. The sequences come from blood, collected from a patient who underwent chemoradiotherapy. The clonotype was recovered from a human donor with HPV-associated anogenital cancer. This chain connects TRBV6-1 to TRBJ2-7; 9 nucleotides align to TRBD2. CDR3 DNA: TGTGCCAGCAGTGCGACCGGCGGGGGGGCCTTCTCCTACGAGCAGTACTTC. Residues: CASSATGGGAFSYEQYF.